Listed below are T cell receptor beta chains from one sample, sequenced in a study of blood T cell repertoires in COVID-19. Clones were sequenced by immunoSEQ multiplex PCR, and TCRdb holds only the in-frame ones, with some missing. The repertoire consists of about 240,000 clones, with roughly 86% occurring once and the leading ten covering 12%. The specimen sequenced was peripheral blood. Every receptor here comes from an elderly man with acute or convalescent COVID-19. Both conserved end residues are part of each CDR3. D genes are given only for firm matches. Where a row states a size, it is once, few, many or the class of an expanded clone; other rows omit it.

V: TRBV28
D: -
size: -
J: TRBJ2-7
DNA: TGTGCCAGCAGTTTAAACAGAAACGAGCAGTACTTC
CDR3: CASSLNRNEQYF

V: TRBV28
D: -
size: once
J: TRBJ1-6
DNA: TGTGCCAGCAGTTTAGACAGCTCCGGTAATTCACCCCTCCACTTT
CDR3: CASSLDSSGNSPLHF

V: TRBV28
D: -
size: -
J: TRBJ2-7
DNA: TGTGCCAGCAGTTTAACGAGACAAGGGAGCGAGCAGTACTTC
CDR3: CASSLTRQGSEQYF

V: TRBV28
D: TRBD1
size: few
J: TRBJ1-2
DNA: TGTGCCAGCAGCTATGGGGGACAGAGTTCCTTGGATGGCTACACCTTC
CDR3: CASSYGGQSSLDGYTF

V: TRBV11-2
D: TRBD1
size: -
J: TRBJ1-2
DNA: TGTGCCAGCAGCTTATCAAGGGGGCAGCAATATGGCTACACCTTC
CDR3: CASSLSRGQQYGYTF

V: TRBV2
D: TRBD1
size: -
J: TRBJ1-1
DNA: TGTGCCAGCAGTGACAGGGGGGTGGGCACTGAAGCTTTCTTT
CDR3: CASSDRGVGTEAFF

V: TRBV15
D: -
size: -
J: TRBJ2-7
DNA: TGTGCCACCAGCAGCCTAAGAGGATCCTACGAGCAGTACTTC
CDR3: CATSSLRGSYEQYF

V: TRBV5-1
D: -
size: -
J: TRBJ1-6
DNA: TGCGCCAGCAGCGGGGCAGGGAATTCACCCCTCCACTTT
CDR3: CASSGAGNSPLHF

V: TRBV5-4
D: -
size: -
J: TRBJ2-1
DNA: TGTGCCAGCAGCCCGGAATGGCGGAGAGGAAATGAGCAGTTCTTC
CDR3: CASSPEWRRGNEQFF

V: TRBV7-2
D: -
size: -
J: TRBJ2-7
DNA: TGTGCCAGCAGCTCCTCTCACAGGTCTCACGAGCAGTACTTC
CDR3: CASSSSHRSHEQYF

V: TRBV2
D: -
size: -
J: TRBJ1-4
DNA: TGTGCCAGCTGGGCAGGGAATGAAAAACTGTTTTTT
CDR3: CASWAGNEKLFF

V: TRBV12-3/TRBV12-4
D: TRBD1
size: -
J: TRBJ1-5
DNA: TGTGCCAGCAGACTCCAGGGGGATCAGCCCCAGCATTTT
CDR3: CASRLQGDQPQHF

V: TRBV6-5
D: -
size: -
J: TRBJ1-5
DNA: TGTGCCAGCAGCTACAATCAGCCCCAGCATTTT
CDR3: CASSYNQPQHF

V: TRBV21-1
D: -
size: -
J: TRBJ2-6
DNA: TGTGCCAGCAGCAAGCTCTCCCCTCGATTCACTTATTATGGGGCCAACGTCCTGACTTTC
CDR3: CASSKLSPRFTYYGANVLTF